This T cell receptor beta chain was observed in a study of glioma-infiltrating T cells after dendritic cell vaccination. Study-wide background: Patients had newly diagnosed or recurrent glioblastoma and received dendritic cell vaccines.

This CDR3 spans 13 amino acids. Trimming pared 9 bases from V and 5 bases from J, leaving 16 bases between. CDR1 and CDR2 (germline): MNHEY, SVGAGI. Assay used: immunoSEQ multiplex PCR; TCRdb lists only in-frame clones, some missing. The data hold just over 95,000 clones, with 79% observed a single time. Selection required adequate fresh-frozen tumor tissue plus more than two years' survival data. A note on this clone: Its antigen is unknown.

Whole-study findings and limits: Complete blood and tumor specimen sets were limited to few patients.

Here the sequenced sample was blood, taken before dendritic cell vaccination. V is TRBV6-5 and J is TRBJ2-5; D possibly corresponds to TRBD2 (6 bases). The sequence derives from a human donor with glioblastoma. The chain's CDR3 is CASSRWGVETQYF. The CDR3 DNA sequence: TGTGCCAGTTCGAGGTGGGGGGTTGAGACCCAGTACTTC.